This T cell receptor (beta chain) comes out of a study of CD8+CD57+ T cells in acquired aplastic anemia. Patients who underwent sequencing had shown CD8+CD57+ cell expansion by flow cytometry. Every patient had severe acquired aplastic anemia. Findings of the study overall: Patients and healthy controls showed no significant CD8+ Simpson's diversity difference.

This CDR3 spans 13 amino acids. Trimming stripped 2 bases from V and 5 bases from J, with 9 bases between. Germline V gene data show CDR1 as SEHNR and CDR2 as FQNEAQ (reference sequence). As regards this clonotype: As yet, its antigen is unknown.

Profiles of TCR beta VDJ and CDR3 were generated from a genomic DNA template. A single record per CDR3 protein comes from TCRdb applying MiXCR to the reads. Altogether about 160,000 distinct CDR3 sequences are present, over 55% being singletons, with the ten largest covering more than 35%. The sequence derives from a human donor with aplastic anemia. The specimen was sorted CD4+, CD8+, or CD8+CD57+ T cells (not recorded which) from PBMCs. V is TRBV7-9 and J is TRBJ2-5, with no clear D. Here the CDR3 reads CASSLQDWETQYF. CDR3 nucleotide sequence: TGTGCCAGCAGCTTACAGGATTGGGAGACCCAGTACTTC.